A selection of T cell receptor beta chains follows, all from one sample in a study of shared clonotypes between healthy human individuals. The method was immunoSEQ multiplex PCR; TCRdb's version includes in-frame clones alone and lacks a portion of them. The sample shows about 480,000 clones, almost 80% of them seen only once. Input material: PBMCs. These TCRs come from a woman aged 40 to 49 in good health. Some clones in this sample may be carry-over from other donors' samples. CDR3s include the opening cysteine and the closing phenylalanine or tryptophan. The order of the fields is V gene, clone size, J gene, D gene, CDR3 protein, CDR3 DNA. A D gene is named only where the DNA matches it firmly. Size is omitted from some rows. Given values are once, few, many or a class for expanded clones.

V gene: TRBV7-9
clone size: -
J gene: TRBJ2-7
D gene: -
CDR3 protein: CASSLQSLRGQYF
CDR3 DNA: TGTGCCAGCAGCTTACAGAGCCTACGAGGGCAGTACTTC

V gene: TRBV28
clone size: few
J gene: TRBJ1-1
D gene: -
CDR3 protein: CASSSDLELNTEAFF
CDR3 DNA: TGTGCCAGCAGTTCCGACCTAGAACTGAACACTGAAGCTTTCTTT

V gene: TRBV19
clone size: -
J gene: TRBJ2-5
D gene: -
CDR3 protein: CASSISSPAAGNQETQYF
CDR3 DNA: TGTGCCAGTAGTATTTCCAGCCCCGCGGCAGGGAACCAAGAGACCCAGTACTTC

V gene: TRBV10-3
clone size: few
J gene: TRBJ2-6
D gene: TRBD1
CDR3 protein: CAIPRGPQEGANVLTF
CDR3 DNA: TGTGCCATCCCCAGGGGGCCACAGGAGGGGGCCAACGTCCTGACTTTC

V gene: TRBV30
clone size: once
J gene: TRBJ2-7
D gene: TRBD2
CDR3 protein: CAWSFWGGAYEQYF
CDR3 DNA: TGTGCCTGGAGTTTCTGGGGGGGAGCCTACGAGCAGTACTTC

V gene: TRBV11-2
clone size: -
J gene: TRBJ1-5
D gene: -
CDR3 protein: CASSPHPDQPQHF
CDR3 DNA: TGTGCCAGCAGCCCGCACCCAGATCAGCCCCAGCATTTT

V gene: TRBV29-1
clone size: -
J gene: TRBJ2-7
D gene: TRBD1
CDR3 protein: CSVDGQGYEQYF
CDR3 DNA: TGCAGCGTTGATGGACAGGGCTACGAGCAGTACTTC

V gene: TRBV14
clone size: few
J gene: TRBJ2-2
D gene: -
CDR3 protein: CASSLDGELFF
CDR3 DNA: TGTGCCAGCAGCCTCGACGGGGAGCTGTTTTTT

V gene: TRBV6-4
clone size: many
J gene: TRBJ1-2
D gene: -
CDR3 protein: CASRADSYNYGYTF
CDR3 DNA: TGTGCCAGCAGGGCGGACTCTTATAACTATGGCTACACCTTC

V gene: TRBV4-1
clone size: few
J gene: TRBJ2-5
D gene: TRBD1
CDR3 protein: CASSQEAGTGGETQYF
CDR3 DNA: TGCGCCAGCAGCCAAGAAGCCGGGACAGGCGGTGAGACCCAGTACTTC

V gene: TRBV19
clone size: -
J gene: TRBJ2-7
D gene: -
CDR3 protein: CASSPVAGLTYEQYF
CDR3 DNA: TGTGCCAGTAGTCCAGTGGCGGGCCTAACCTACGAGCAGTACTTC

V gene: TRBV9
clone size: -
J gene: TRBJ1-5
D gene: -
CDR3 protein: CASSVSGGNQPQHF
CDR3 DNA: TGTGCCAGCAGCGTAAGTGGGGGCAATCAGCCCCAGCATTTT

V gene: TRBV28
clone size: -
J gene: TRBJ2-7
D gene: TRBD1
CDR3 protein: CASSFAQGISYEQYF
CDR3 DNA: TGTGCCAGCAGTTTTGCACAGGGGATATCCTACGAGCAGTACTTC

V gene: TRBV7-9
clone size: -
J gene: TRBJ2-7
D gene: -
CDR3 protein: CASSLRVTYEQYF
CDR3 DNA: TGTGCCAGCAGCTTAAGGGTTACCTACGAGCAGTACTTC

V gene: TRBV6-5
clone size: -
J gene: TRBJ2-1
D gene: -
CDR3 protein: CASSPDRINEQFF
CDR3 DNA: TGTGCCAGCAGCCCAGACAGGATCAATGAGCAGTTCTTC

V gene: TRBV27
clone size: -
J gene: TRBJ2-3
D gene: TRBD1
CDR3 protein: CASSRQGGWTDTQYF
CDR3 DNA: TGTGCCAGCAGTCGACAGGGCGGGTGGACAGATACGCAGTATTTT

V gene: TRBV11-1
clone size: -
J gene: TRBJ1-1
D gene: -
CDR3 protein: CASSLSGPMNTEAFF
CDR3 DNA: TGTGCCAGCAGCTTATCGGGTCCTATGAACACTGAAGCTTTCTTT

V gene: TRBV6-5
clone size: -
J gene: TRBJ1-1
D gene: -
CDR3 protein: CASSTRGGGATEAFF
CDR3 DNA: TGTGCCAGCAGTACCCGGGGGGGAGGTGCGACTGAAGCTTTCTTT

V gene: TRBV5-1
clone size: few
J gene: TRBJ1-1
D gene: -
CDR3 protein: CASSLEGGLPNTEAFF
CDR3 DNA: TGCGCCAGCAGCTTGGAGGGGGGGCTACCGAACACTGAAGCTTTCTTT

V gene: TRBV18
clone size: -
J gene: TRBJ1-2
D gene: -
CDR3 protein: CASSIERGYTF
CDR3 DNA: TGTGCCAGCTCAATAGAGCGCGGCTACACCTTC

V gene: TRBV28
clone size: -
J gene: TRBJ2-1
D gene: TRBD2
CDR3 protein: CASTKSGLAGGMSYNEQFF
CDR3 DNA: TGTGCCAGCACCAAATCGGGGCTAGCGGGAGGAATGTCCTACAATGAGCAGTTCTTC

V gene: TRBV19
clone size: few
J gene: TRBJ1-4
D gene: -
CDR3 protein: CASSRQTATNEKLFF
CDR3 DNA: TGTGCCAGTAGTCGACAGACTGCAACTAATGAAAAACTGTTTTTT

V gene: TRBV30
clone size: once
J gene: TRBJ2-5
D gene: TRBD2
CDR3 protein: CAWRLAGGRETQYF
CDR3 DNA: TGTGCCTGGAGACTAGCGGGAGGGCGTGAGACCCAGTACTTC

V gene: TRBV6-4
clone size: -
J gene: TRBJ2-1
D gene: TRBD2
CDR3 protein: CASSEVSGSGNEQFF
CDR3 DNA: TGTGCCAGCAGTGAGGTTAGCGGGAGTGGAAATGAGCAGTTCTTC

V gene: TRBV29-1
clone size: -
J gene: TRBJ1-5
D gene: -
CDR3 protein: CSVAVGGNQPQHF
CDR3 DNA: TGCAGCGTTGCGGTGGGAGGCAATCAGCCCCAGCATTTT

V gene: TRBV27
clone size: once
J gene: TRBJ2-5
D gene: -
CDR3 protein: CASSLRGRGETQYF
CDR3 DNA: TGTGCCAGCAGTCTTCGGGGCCGGGGGGAGACCCAGTACTTC

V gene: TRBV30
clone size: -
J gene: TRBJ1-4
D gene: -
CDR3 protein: CAWSLRLVEKLFF
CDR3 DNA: TGTGCCTGGAGCCTCCGTTTGGTAGAAAAACTGTTTTTT

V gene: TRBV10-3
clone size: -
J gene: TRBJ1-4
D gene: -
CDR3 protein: CAISESRGVNEKLFF
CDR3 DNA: TGTGCCATCAGTGAGTCGAGAGGGGTTAATGAAAAACTGTTTTTT

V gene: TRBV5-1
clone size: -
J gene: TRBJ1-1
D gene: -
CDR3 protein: CASSTDVTVAEAFF
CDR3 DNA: TGCGCCAGCAGCACGGACGTGACGGTCGCTGAAGCTTTCTTT

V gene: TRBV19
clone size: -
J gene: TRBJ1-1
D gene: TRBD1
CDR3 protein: CASSMGTALNTEAFF
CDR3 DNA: TGTGCCAGTAGTATGGGGACAGCGCTGAACACTGAAGCTTTCTTT

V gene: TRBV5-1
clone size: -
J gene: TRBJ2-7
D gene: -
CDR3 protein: CASSPRPTDYEQYF
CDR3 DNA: TGCGCCAGCAGCCCCCGCCCGACCGATTACGAGCAGTACTTC

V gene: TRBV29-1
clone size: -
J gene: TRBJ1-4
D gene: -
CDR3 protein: CSVELQGTASEKLFF
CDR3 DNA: TGCAGCGTTGAACTGCAGGGGACCGCGAGTGAAAAACTGTTTTTT

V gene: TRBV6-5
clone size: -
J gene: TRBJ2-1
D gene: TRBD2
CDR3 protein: CASSLSSGRGYEQFF
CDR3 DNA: TGTGCCAGCAGTCTCTCTAGCGGGAGGGGGTATGAGCAGTTCTTC

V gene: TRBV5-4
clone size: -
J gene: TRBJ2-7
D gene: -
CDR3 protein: CASSPQGTRYEQYF
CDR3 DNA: TGTGCCAGCAGCCCCCAGGGTACGAGGTACGAGCAGTACTTC

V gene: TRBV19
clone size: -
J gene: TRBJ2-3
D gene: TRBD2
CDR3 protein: CASRLAGVPDTQYF
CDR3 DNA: TGTGCCAGTAGACTAGCGGGAGTGCCAGATACGCAGTATTTT

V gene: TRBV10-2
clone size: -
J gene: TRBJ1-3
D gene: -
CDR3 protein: CASSTGIAGNTIYF
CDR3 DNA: TGCGCCAGCAGTACAGGGATAGCTGGAAACACCATATATTTT

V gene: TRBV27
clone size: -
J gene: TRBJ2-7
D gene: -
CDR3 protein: CASSIDRIKEQYF
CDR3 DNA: TGTGCCAGCAGTATCGACAGGATTAAAGAGCAGTACTTC

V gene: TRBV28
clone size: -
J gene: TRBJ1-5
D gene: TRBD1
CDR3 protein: CASIHGQAPHQPQHF
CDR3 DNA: TGTGCCAGCATTCACGGACAGGCGCCTCATCAGCCCCAGCATTTT

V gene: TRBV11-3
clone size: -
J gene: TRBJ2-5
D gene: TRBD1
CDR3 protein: CASSLRTGGVEETQYF
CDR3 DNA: TGTGCCAGCAGCTTGCGGACAGGGGGTGTTGAAGAGACCCAGTACTTC

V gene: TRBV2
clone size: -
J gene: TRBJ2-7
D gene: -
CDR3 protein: CASSQHYEQYF
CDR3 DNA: TGTGCCAGCAGTCAGCACTACGAGCAGTACTTC

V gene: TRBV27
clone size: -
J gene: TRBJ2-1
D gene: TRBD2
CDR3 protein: CASSSMGSGIYNEQFF
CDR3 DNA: TGTGCCAGCAGTTCCATGGGTAGCGGGATTTACAATGAGCAGTTCTTC

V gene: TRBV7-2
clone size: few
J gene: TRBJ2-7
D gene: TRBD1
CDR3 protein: CASSLPGQDLLKQYF
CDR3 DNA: TGTGCCAGCAGCCTACCGGGACAGGACCTCCTCAAGCAGTACTTC

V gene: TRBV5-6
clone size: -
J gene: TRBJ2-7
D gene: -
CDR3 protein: CASSLAGLLSSYEQYF
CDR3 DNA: TGTGCCAGCAGCTTGGCGGGACTGCTCAGCTCCTACGAGCAGTACTTC

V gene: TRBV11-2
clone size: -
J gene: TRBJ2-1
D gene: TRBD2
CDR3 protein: CASSKRGYSGSYNEQFF
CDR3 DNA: TGTGCCAGCAGCAAGAGAGGTTATAGCGGGAGCTATAATGAGCAGTTCTTC